The 13 T cell receptor beta chains given below trace back to one sample, sequenced in a study of blood T cells in healthy people across ages. Then a second PCR, running roughly 7 to 12 cycles, was carried out with a sample-barcoded 5' primer and a J-beta primer mix. A single record per CDR3 protein comes from TCRdb applying MiXCR to the 5' RACE reads. The profile covers about 730,000 distinct CDR3 sequences, with roughly 43% appearing a single time and under 25% taken by the ten largest. Sequences were obtained from blood. Receptor source: a woman aged 60-75 years in good health.

The chain uses TRBV2 and TRBJ2-1; weak D call: TRBD2 (5 bases). V lost 6 bases and J lost 13, with 19 bases in between. The CDR3 is made up of 13 amino acids. Germline CDR1 SNHLY, CDR2 FYNNEI. CDR3: CASSGTRQETQFF. CDR3 coding DNA: TGTGCCAGCAGCGGAACTAGACAAGAGACCCAGTTCTTC. The variable domain in full, with the rest retrieved from reference TRBV2 and TRBJ2-1, is EPEVTQTPSHQVTQMGQEVILRCVPISNHLYFYWYRQILGQKVEFLVSFYNNEISEKSEIFDDQFSVERPDGSNFTLKIRSTKLEDSAMYFCASSGTRQETQFFGPGTRLTVL.

In this sample, this clonotype turned up many times. The chain combines TRBV10-3 with TRBJ2-3, with a tentative D call TRBD1 (6 bases). The CDR3 spans 12 residues. V lost 11 bases and J lost 0, with 9 bases in between. CDR1 and CDR2 from the germline V gene are ENHRY and SYGVKD. The CDR3 coding sequence is TGTGCCGCACAGGGTAGCACAGATACGCAGTATTTT. Its translation is CAAQGSTDTQYF.

V gene TRBV9 combines with J gene TRBJ2-1, with D possibly matching TRBD1 (6 bases). Germline V gene lookup returns CDR1 SGDLS and CDR2 YYNGEE. The CDR3 totals 15 residues. Between the trimmed V and J ends, which lost 1 base and 0 bases, there was a span of 8 bases. This CDR3 reads CASSVPGDSYNEQFF. In nucleotides, the CDR3 is TGTGCCAGCAGCGTACCAGGGGACTCCTACAATGAGCAGTTCTTC. Together with reference TRBV9 and TRBJ2-1, the CDR3 gives the full variable domain: DSGVTQTPKHLITATGQRVTLRCSPRSGDLSVYWYQQSLDQGLQFLIQYYNGEERAKGNILERFSAQQFPDLHSELNLSSLELGDSALYFCASSVPGDSYNEQFFGPGTRLTVL.

This chain connects TRBV6-1 to TRBJ2-3, with 7 bases that match TRBD1. This CDR3 has 14 amino acids. Germline CDR1 is MNHNS and CDR2 is SASEGT. The V and J ends lost 8 bases and 4 bases, in that order; junction bases with no gene match: 9. CDR3 in DNA: TGTGCCAGCGAGGGGGCTAGTTTCGCAGATACGCAGTATTTT. It codes for CASEGASFADTQYF.

The chain has TRBV28 and TRBJ2-2; no reliable D call. V dropped 4 bases and J dropped 6 bases, with 15 bases sitting between them. CDR3 length equals 15 residues. Per the germline V gene, CDR1 is MDHEN and CDR2 is SYDVKM. The CDR3 protein is CASSSIPGDAGELFF. The CDR3 DNA reads as TGTGCCAGCAGTTCGATACCTGGTGACGCCGGGGAGCTGTTTTTT.

The rearrangement joins TRBV29-1 to TRBJ2-1; no firm D call. Trimming cost V 0 bases and J 6 bases, with 9 bases left between them. This CDR3 comprises 13 residues. Germline V lookup: CDR1 SQVTM, CDR2 ANQGSEA. CDR3 sequence (DNA): TGCAGCGTTGAAGATTCAATGCGCAATGAGCAGTTCTTC. Translating gives CSVEDSMRNEQFF.

The CDR3 DNA reads TGTGCCAGCACCGAGAGGGCACTAGCGGGTAATGAGCAGTACTTC. This translates into CASTERALAGNEQYF. The genes are TRBV7-2 and TRBJ2-5; TRBD2 matches at 9 bases. This CDR3 contains 15 residues. Germline V gene sequence: CDR1 SGHTA, CDR2 FQGNSA. Trimming removed 7 bases from V and 11 bases from J; junction bases left unmatched: 17.

This sequence joins TRBV4-3 and TRBJ1-2; 8 bases are a match to TRBD1. Per germline, CDR1 LGHNA and CDR2 YSLEER. The CDR3 is 15 amino acids. Trimming removed 3 bases from V and 1 base from J; junction bases left unmatched: 4. The CDR3 region is CASSHPDRVNYGYTF. The DNA of the CDR3 is TGCGCCAGCAGCCATCCGGACAGGGTTAACTATGGCTACACCTTC.

The gene calls are TRBV20-1 and TRBJ2-3; perhaps TRBD1 as D (5 bases). The V gene's germline CDR1 is DFQATT and CDR2 SNEGSKA (reference sequence). The V gene lost 2 bases and the J gene lost 2 bases, with 14 bases spanning the gap. The length of the CDR3 is 15 residues. The CDR3 DNA follows: TGCAGTGCTAGATGGGCAGGGCTAAACACAGATACGCAGTATTTT. Translating it yields CSARWAGLNTDTQYF.

V gene TRBV3-1 combines with J gene TRBJ2-5; D gene uncertain. Germline assignment: CDR1 LGHDT and CDR2 YNNKEL (reference sequence). The V and J ends lost 0 bases and 3 bases respectively, with 8 bases between them. This CDR3 spans 14 amino acids. CDR3 coding DNA: TGTGCCAGCAGCCAAGATCCCTCCGAAGAGACCCAGTACTTC. Translation gives CASSQDPSEETQYF.

CDR3 region: CASSQVSGGEQYF. For the CDR3, the DNA is TGCGCCAGCAGCCAAGTTTCAGGAGGCGAGCAGTACTTC. The chain has TRBV4-1 and TRBJ2-5; possibly TRBD2 for D (5 bases). The DNA end is more similar to TRBJ2-7, so the J call may be wrong. The CDR3 has 13 residues. CDR1 and CDR2 from the germline V gene are MGHRA and YSYEKL.

This clonotype was counted a few times. The CDR3 reads CASSELSGGAGEQFF. The CDR3 DNA sequence: TGTGCCAGCAGTGAATTAAGCGGGGGGGCGGGTGAGCAGTTCTTC. This chain joins TRBV6-1 and TRBJ2-1; 10 nucleotides align to TRBD2. Germline V gives CDR1 MNHNS, CDR2 SASEGT. V lost 2 bases and J lost 9; bases outside the gene matches: 7. CDR3 length: 15 amino acids.

This sequence joins TRBV5-1 and TRBJ2-3; 10 bases match TRBD2. J gave up 4 bases and V 6 bases, and 5 bases lay outside the gene matches. The CDR3 has 14 amino acids. CDR1 and CDR2 from the germline V gene are SGHRS and YFSETQ. The CDR3, as DNA: TGCGCCAGCAAGGCTAGCGGGGGAGCAGATACGCAGTATTTT. It encodes CASKASGGADTQYF.